These 12 T cell receptor beta chains came from one sample sequenced in a study of shared clonotypes between healthy human individuals. The data were produced by immunoSEQ multiplex PCR, yet TCRdb's version contains in-frame clones alone and is incomplete. The top ten clones hold under 0.45% of a sample with about 2.3 million clones, 85% to 95% of them seen once. Sequences were obtained from naive CD4+ T cells from PBMCs. Described subset: CD45RA+ positively selected. These TCRs come from a man between 18 and 35 years old in good health. Some clones in this sample may be carry-over from other donors' samples.

V gene TRBV11-3 combines with J gene TRBJ2-5; TRBD2 matches 16 bases. CDR3 size: 17 residues. The V gene's germline CDR1 is SGHNT and CDR2 YENEEA. V lost 5 bases and J lost 2; bases outside the gene matches: 5. The CDR3 bases are TGTGCCAGCAGCATGGGACTAGCGGGAGGGGCACAAGAGACCCAGTACTTC. Translation: CASSMGLAGGAQETQYF.

V usage is TRBV5-5 and J usage is TRBJ1-5; TRBD1 might be the D (6 bases). The CDR3 runs 15 residues. Germline V CDR1 and CDR2: SGHKS, YYEKEE (reference sequence). V was trimmed by 1 base and J by 5 bases, leaving 13 bases between them. This CDR3 is CASSLTTGSDQPQHF. CDR3 sequence (DNA): TGTGCCAGCAGCTTGACGACAGGTTCCGATCAGCCCCAGCATTTT.

The rearrangement joins TRBV15 to TRBJ2-7; D may be TRBD1 or TRBD2 (5 bases each). The length of the CDR3 is 13 residues. V lost 5 bases and J 4 bases, leaving 12 bases between the germline ends. Germline lookup yields CDR1 LNHNV and CDR2 YYDKDF (reference sequence). The DNA for the CDR3 is TGTGCCACCAGCTTACCGGGACGTTACGAGCAGTACTTC. Translated: CATSLPGRYEQYF.

A word on this clone: In the same sample, other DNA sequences code for this CDR3. V and J are TRBV6-5 and TRBJ1-1; D uncertain. V gave up 0 bases and J gave up 1 base, with 9 bases separating them. Germline assignment: CDR1 MNHEY and CDR2 SVGAGI. CDR3 length equals 15 residues. CDR3 residues: CASSYSTTGNTEAFF. As DNA, the CDR3 is TGTGCCAGCAGTTACTCCACCACTGGGAACACTGAAGCTTTCTTT.

The chain employs TRBV9 and TRBJ2-7; D gene uncertain. The V gene lost 0 bases and the J gene lost 3 bases, with 7 bases spanning the gap. Germline-derived CDR1 and CDR2 are SGDLS and YYNGEE. The CDR3 is made up of 13 amino acids. The DNA of the CDR3 is TGTGCCAGCAGCGTAGTCCCGTTCTACGAGCAGTACTTC. It translates to CASSVVPFYEQYF.

The V and J genes are TRBV7-8 and TRBJ1-4; D is unclear. Germline V gene lookup returns CDR1 SGHVS and CDR2 FQNEAQ. This CDR3 spans 16 amino acids. V was trimmed by 5 bases and J by 5 bases, leaving 18 bases between them. CDR3 sequence: CASSPLPGSRNEKLFF. The DNA of the CDR3 is TGTGCCAGCAGCCCCCTACCGGGTAGCCGGAATGAAAAACTGTTTTTT.

This chain joins TRBV28 and TRBJ2-7; D is possibly TRBD1 (7 bases). CDR3 length: 15 amino acids. Trimming left V 6 bases short and J 7 bases short, with 22 bases between. Germline assignment: CDR1 MDHEN and CDR2 SYDVKM. In DNA form, the CDR3 reads TGTGCCAGCAGGGCCACTCAGGGGGGAGGAGGGGAGCAGTACTTC. Translation: CASRATQGGGGEQYF.

The V call is TRBV19, the J call TRBJ2-3; D is unclear. Trimming removed 8 bases at V and 8 bases at J, with 11 bases between. CDR1 is LNHDA, CDR2 SQIVND, per germline (reference sequence). The CDR3 contains 11 residues. In nucleotides, the CDR3 is TGTGCCAGTTCTACAGTAGGTACGCAGTATTTT. Translation: CASSTVGTQYF.

The J gene is TRBJ2-1, the V gene TRBV5-1; TRBD2 matches 14 bases. The CDR3 loop spans 17 amino acids. With 4 bases clipped from V and 4 bases from J, the junction kept 7 bases outside the gene matches. CDR1 is SGHRS, CDR2 YFSETQ, per germline. The CDR3 region has the DNA TGCGCCAGCAGCAGGGGACTAGCGGGAGATGGGTACAATGAGCAGTTCTTC. Translation gives CASSRGLAGDGYNEQFF.

The rearrangement links TRBV19 to TRBJ1-5, with D tentatively TRBD1 (6 bases). Germline assignment: CDR1 LNHDA and CDR2 SQIVND (reference sequence). This CDR3 contains 17 residues. Trimming took 2 bases from V and 0 from J, leaving 14 bases between them. The CDR3 bases are TGTGCCAGTAGTATACGACACAGGGACAATAGCAATCAGCCCCAGCATTTT. Translation gives CASSIRHRDNSNQPQHF.

V is TRBV11-1 and J is TRBJ2-4; no definite D call. The germline gives CDR1 SGHAT, CDR2 FQDESV (reference sequence). This CDR3 has 13 amino acids. V lost 5 bases to trimming and J lost 8 bases, with 13 bases between them. For the CDR3, the DNA is TGTGCCAGCAGCCAATTGTCGCGCGACATTCAGTACTTC. Encoded protein: CASSQLSRDIQYF.

V is TRBV5-1 and J is TRBJ2-5; D possibly uses TRBD1 or TRBD2 (7 bases each). The CDR3 has 15 residues. CDR1 SGHRS and CDR2 YFSETQ come from the germline V gene. Trimming cost V 7 bases and J 5 bases, with 21 bases left between them. The CDR3 here is CASSWEGASRETQYF. The CDR3 nucleotides are TGCGCCAGCTCCTGGGAGGGGGCTAGTCGGGAGACCCAGTACTTC.